The present entry profiles one TCR beta chain with its context. The antigen remains undetermined. Both 60 Vbeta primers and 13 Jbeta primers went into the PCR. The table came from immunoSEQ multiplex PCR; TCRdb's copy has only in-frame clones and leaves some out. The top ten hold about 3.9% of the sample, which has some 100,000 clones, around 85% seen once. This sample stems from a study of cytomegalovirus exposure and HLA in healthy donors. Study-wide points: Earlier analysis found most TCR beta V segments productive about 87% or about 30% of the time. Trimming of TCR beta V- and J-genes showed a link, identified in a later analysis, to a missense DCLRE1C variant.

This CDR3 is built from 13 residues. Trimming removed 6 bases from V and 5 bases from J; junction bases left unmatched: 6. The germline gives CDR1 MDHEN, CDR2 SYDVKM. The clonotype originates from a man aged 25-45 years in good health and CMV-seronegative. Sequencing used PBMCs. This sequence joins TRBV28 and TRBJ1-1, with 7 bases lining up with TRBD1. The CDR3 DNA follows: TGTGCCAGCAGCCCAGGGGGGAGGACTGAAGCTTTCTTT. Translation gives CASSPGGRTEAFF.